The 21 T cell receptor beta chains below come from one sample, sequenced in a study of blood T cell repertoires in COVID-19 (dated by TCRdb to 2018 to 2021). To prepare the library, the immunoSEQ multiplex PCR assay was applied. TCRdb's version of the immuneACCESS table is confined to in-frame rearrangements and falls short of the full clone set. An unresolved V gene accounts for under half of the shortfall where checked; the remainder is of unknown origin. This sample is represented by approximately 300,000 clones; approximately 84% of them were singletons. Of the sample, 8% to 13% is held by the ten largest clones. Sequencing was performed on PBMCs or T cells enriched from blood (not recorded which). The receptors derive from a young woman who had recovered from COVID-19.

This clone came up a few times. The chain is built from TRBV4-2 and TRBJ2-1, with 7 bases matching TRBD2. V lost 1 base, J lost 8 bases, and 5 bases stayed unmatched. The CDR3 runs 14 residues. CDR1 is LGHNA, CDR2 YNFKEQ, per germline. CDR3 sequence: CASSQGGTIHEQFF. CDR3 sequence (DNA): TGTGCCAGCAGCCAAGGGGGGACTATCCATGAGCAGTTCTTC.

CDR3 in amino acids: CASSPTGQGSLNEQFF. In DNA, the CDR3 is TGTGCCAGCAGTCCTACGGGACAGGGGTCACTGAATGAGCAGTTCTTC. V usage is TRBV6-6 and J usage is TRBJ2-1, with TRBD1 matching over 10 bases. Germline CDR1 and CDR2: MNHNY and SVGAGI (reference sequence). J was trimmed by 7 bases and V by 5 bases; bases with no gene match: 11. The CDR3 contains 16 residues.

The chain is built from TRBV4-2 and TRBJ2-1; the match to TRBD2 covers 7 bases. Unmatched junction bases numbered 2, after V lost 4 bases and J lost 8 bases. Germline V gene sequence: CDR1 LGHNA, CDR2 YNFKEQ. The length of the CDR3 is 12 residues. CDR3: CASSPGGDEQFF. The CDR3 DNA sequence: TGTGCCAGCAGCCCTGGGGGGGATGAGCAGTTCTTC.

The chain joins TRBV30 to TRBJ1-4; 7 bases are a match to TRBD1. V was clipped by 2 bases and J by 4 bases; unmatched bases: 1. This CDR3 has 13 residues. Germline V gene data show CDR1 as GTSNPN and CDR2 as SVGIG (reference sequence). The DNA of the CDR3 is TGTGCCTGGAGTCGGGACAGTAATGAAAAACTGTTTTTT. Encoded protein: CAWSRDSNEKLFF.

The chain recombines TRBV5-1 with TRBJ2-7; tentatively, D is TRBD1 (6 bases). CDR1 and CDR2 (germline): SGHRS, YFSETQ. The ends were cut back, 3 bases at V and 2 bases at J, with 15 bases in the middle. The CDR3 has 15 residues. The CDR3 DNA is TGCGCCAGCAGCTACGAGGTCGACAGGCCCTACGAGCAGTACTTC. The encoded protein is CASSYEVDRPYEQYF. Filled out from reference TRBV5-1 and TRBJ2-7, the complete variable domain reads KAGVTQTPRYLIKTRGQQVTLSCSPISGHRSVSWYQQTPGQGLQFLFEYFSETQRNKGNFPGRFSGRQFSNSRSEMNVSTLELGDSALYLCASSYEVDRPYEQYFGPGTRLTVT.

Here the CDR3 DNA reads TGTGCCAGCAGCCGCAGACCGGGACAGTTAACTGGAAACACCATATATTTT. Translating it yields CASSRRPGQLTGNTIYF. This rearrangement joins TRBV14 to TRBJ1-3; 7 bases align to TRBD1. CDR3 size: 17 residues. V shed 4 bases, J shed 2 bases, and the junction held 11 bases outside the gene matches. Germline V gene data show CDR1 as SGHDN and CDR2 as FVKESK.

The chain is built from TRBV7-9 and TRBJ1-6; D unresolved. The V gene's germline CDR1 is SEHNR and CDR2 FQNEAQ (reference sequence). The V end was cut by 6 bases, the J end by 4 bases, with 10 bases between. This CDR3 is built from 14 residues. The CDR3 region is CASRRTDYNSPLHF. CDR3 DNA: TGTGCCAGCAGGCGCACAGATTATAATTCACCCCTCCACTTT. The variable domain in full, with the rest retrieved from reference TRBV7-9 and TRBJ1-6, is DTGVSQNPRHKITKRGQNVTFRCDPISEHNRLYWYRQTLGQGPEFLTYFQNEAQLEKSRLLSDRFSAERPKGSFSTLEIQRTEQGDSAMYLCASRRTDYNSPLHFGNGTRLTVT.

This chain uses TRBV9 with TRBJ1-3; TRBD1 aligns across 10 bases. The V segment lost 7 bases and the J segment 0 bases; nucleotides outside the gene matches: 4. Germline CDR1 and CDR2: SGDLS and YYNGEE. This CDR3 has 15 residues. CDR3 DNA: TGTGCCAGCTCGACAGGGGGCATCTCTGGAAACACCATATATTTT. This translates into CASSTGGISGNTIYF.

The chain links TRBV4-1 to TRBJ1-2; D call uncertain. This CDR3 comprises 18 residues. V was shortened by 3 bases and J by 2 bases, with 22 bases between the two germline ends. Germline V gene lookup returns CDR1 MGHRA and CDR2 YSYEKL. The CDR3 region is CASSQNSITRNTNYGYTF. The CDR3 DNA is TGCGCCAGCAGCCAGAACTCCATTACTCGAAATACGAACTATGGCTACACCTTC.

This clone showed up just a few times. This sample includes further DNA sequences coding for the same CDR3. This chain's CDR3 is CASSPTENYGYTF. For the CDR3, the DNA is TGTGCCAGCTCACCAACAGAGAACTATGGCTACACCTTC. The chain combines TRBV18 with TRBJ1-2; D remains ambiguous. V gave up 2 bases and J gave up 2 bases, with 6 bases separating them. Germline V lookup: CDR1 KGHSH, CDR2 LQKENI. This CDR3 spans 13 amino acids.

The chain links TRBV5-1 to TRBJ1-4, with D perhaps matching TRBD1 (5 bases). V shed 4 bases and J shed 7 bases, with 14 bases lying between them. Per the germline V gene, CDR1 is SGHRS and CDR2 is YFSETQ. The CDR3 has 14 residues. CDR3 amino acids: CASSPDSIGEKLFF. For the CDR3, the DNA is TGCGCCAGCAGCCCTGACAGCATTGGTGAAAAACTGTTTTTT.

The chain has TRBV7-8 and TRBJ1-1; 8 nucleotides align to TRBD1. The junction had 14 bases not matched to a gene; V was cut back by 2 bases and J by 6 bases. The V gene's germline CDR1 is SGHVS and CDR2 FQNEAQ. CDR3 length equals 17 residues. CDR3 residues: CASSLFWTGISYSEAFF. The DNA of the CDR3 is TGTGCCAGCAGCTTATTTTGGACAGGGATTTCCTATTCTGAAGCTTTCTTT.

The chain employs TRBV27 and TRBJ2-6, with 7 nucleotides matching TRBD1. J was trimmed by 1 base and V by 0 bases; bases with no gene match: 3. CDR1 MNHEY and CDR2 SMNVEV come from the germline V gene (reference sequence). The CDR3 length is 17 residues. CDR3 nucleotide sequence: TGTGCCAGCAGTTTATCGGGCAGGGGGTCTGGGGCCAACGTCCTGACTTTC. It specifies CASSLSGRGSGANVLTF.

This rearrangement joins TRBV5-4 to TRBJ1-6, with 8 bases identical to TRBD1. J lost 5 bases, V lost 5 bases, and 9 bases had no gene match. The CDR3 spans 16 residues. Germline CDR1 is SGHNT and CDR2 is YYREEE (reference sequence). The DNA of the CDR3 is TGTGCCAGCAGTTCTCAAACGGGACAGGATAATTCACCCCTCCACTTT. Amino acid sequence: CASSSQTGQDNSPLHF.

The sample holds one count of this clone. The chain employs TRBV18 and TRBJ1-1; D uncertain. Trimming removed 6 bases from V and 4 bases from J, with 9 bases in between. The length of the CDR3 is 12 residues. Germline assignment: CDR1 KGHSH and CDR2 LQKENI. The CDR3 here is CASSAGGTEAFF. CDR3 DNA: TGTGCCAGCTCCGCCGGCGGCACTGAAGCTTTCTTT.

V usage is TRBV19 and J usage is TRBJ2-1, with 9 bases aligning to TRBD1. Germline CDR1 LNHDA, CDR2 SQIVND (reference sequence). CDR3 length: 16 residues. J lost 1 base, V lost 4 bases, and 5 bases had no gene match. The DNA for the CDR3 is TGTGCCAGTAGTACCACAGGGGGCATATCCTACAATGAGCAGTTCTTC. Amino acids: CASSTTGGISYNEQFF.

A word on this clone: This sample includes further DNA sequences coding for the same CDR3. The chain uses TRBV18 and TRBJ1-2; 11 positions agree with TRBD1. Germline V gene lookup returns CDR1 KGHSH and CDR2 LQKENI. V gave up 2 bases and J gave up 6 bases; unmatched junction bases: 2. The CDR3 is 14 residues long. CDR3 DNA: TGTGCCAGCTCACCAGGACAGGGGGCGGATGGCTACACCTTC. Its protein is CASSPGQGADGYTF.

The V gene is TRBV5-4, the J gene TRBJ2-3; D possibly corresponds to TRBD1 (6 bases). V was pared by 3 bases and J by 3 bases, with 11 bases between. CDR1 is SGHNT and CDR2 is YYREEE in the germline V gene (reference sequence). The CDR3 runs 14 residues. The CDR3 DNA follows: TGTGCCAGCAGCTCTCGGACAGCTACAGATACGCAGTATTTT. Residues: CASSSRTATDTQYF.

The V gene is TRBV28, the J gene TRBJ2-1; maybe TRBD2 (6 bases). This CDR3 has 15 residues. Germline CDR1 reads MDHEN; CDR2 reads SYDVKM. V shed 7 bases and J shed 2 bases, with 15 bases lying between them. As DNA, the CDR3 is TGTGCCAGCACCTCTACCGGAGGGGCCTACAATGAGCAGTTCTTC. This gives the protein CASTSTGGAYNEQFF.

V gene TRBV4-1 combines with J gene TRBJ2-1, with a weak D call TRBD1 (7 bases). V lost 4 bases to trimming and J lost 4 bases, with 23 bases between them. Germline CDR1 reads MGHRA; CDR2 reads YSYEKL. The CDR3 runs to 18 residues. The CDR3 sequence is CASSRHPTQQGGYNEQFF. DNA of the CDR3: TGCGCCAGCAGCCGACATCCCACCCAGCAGGGGGGATACAATGAGCAGTTCTTC.

The chain uses TRBV19 and TRBJ2-7; a possible D gene is TRBD1 (5 bases). This CDR3 has 13 amino acids. Trimming pared 5 bases from V and 9 bases from J, leaving 17 bases between. CDR1 and CDR2 (germline): LNHDA, SQIVND (reference sequence). The CDR3 sequence is CASSSLQGIGQYF. The CDR3 DNA follows: TGTGCCAGTAGTTCCTTGCAGGGAATAGGGCAGTACTTC.